The 19 T cell receptor beta chains below were found in one sample sequenced in a study of regulatory T cells in long-lasting Graves disease. Time point of the sample: newly diagnosed GD, antithyroid drugs for less than 3 months. From RNA extracted from PBMCs, the TCR library was made. Both iRepertoire HTBI primers and Arm-PCR of CDR3 regions were used to build the TCR beta libraries. One entry per CDR3 protein results from TCRdb running MiXCR on the multiplex PCR reads. The repertoire consists of 500,000 or so distinct CDR3 sequences, with about 15% occurring once and the leading ten covering more than 15%. These same data were also listed under a study on T cells in Graves' hyperthyroidism and ophthalmopathy.

The material was peripheral blood mononuclear cells (PBMCs), obtained at new diagnosis, from a patient treated with antithyroid drugs. The source is a woman in her fifties or sixties with Graves disease.

There are many counts of this clonotype. The V call is TRBV7-3, the J call TRBJ2-1, with D maybe TRBD2 (5 bases). Trimming cost V 5 bases and J 9 bases, with 17 bases left between them. Germline CDR1 is SGHTA and CDR2 is FQGTGA. The CDR3 is 14 amino acids. CDR3 amino acids: CASSRTNGEGEQFF. The CDR3 nucleotides read TGTGCCAGCAGCCGGACCAATGGTGAGGGTGAGCAGTTCTTC.

This clonotype turned up a few times. The J gene is TRBJ1-3, the V gene TRBV28; TRBD1 might be the D (5 bases). Germline V gene lookup returns CDR1 MDHEN and CDR2 SYDVKM. There are 14 residues in the CDR3. V dropped 2 bases and J dropped 3 bases, with 8 bases sitting between them. The CDR3: CASSLKQDGNTIYF. In nucleotides, the CDR3 is TGTGCCAGCAGTTTAAAACAGGATGGAAACACCATATATTTT.

This clonotype has at least ten counts. The J gene is TRBJ2-7, the V gene TRBV7-2; D is perhaps TRBD2 (5 bases). V was clipped by 5 bases and J by 0 bases, with 17 bases between them. The CDR3 runs to 16 residues. CDR1 SGHTA and CDR2 FQGNSA come from the germline V gene. The CDR3 region is CASSPIGWEPSYEQYF. CDR3 nucleotide sequence: TGTGCCAGCAGCCCCATAGGTTGGGAGCCCTCCTACGAGCAGTACTTC.

On this clonotype itself: A read error may produce the germline difference seen at one junction end. The chain's CDR3 is CAWSGQGTGGYAF. The CDR3 DNA is TGTGCCTGGAGTGGACAGGGGACGGGTGGCTACGCCTTC. The chain is built from TRBV30 and TRBJ1-2; 8 bases are a match to TRBD1. CDR1 GTSNPN and CDR2 SVGIG come from the germline V gene (reference sequence). CDR3 length: 13 residues. Full variable domain (remainder filled in from reference TRBV30 and TRBJ1-2): SQTIHQWPATLVQPVGSPLSLECTVEGTSNPNLYWYRQAAGRGLQLLFYSVGIGQISSEVPQNLSASRPQDRQFILSSKKLLLSDSGFYLCAWSGQGTGGYAFGSGTRLTVV.

The table lists this clonotype with many counts. The chain employs TRBV9 and TRBJ2-7; 9 bases line up with TRBD1. The CDR3 has 16 amino acids. Germline-derived CDR1 and CDR2 are SGDLS and YYNGEE. The V and J ends lost 4 bases and 3 bases, in that order; junction bases with no gene match: 11. Here the CDR3 DNA reads TGTGCCAGCAGCCCCCAGGCGGGGACAGGGCTCTACGAGCAGTACTTC. Translating gives CASSPQAGTGLYEQYF.

This rearrangement joins TRBV6-2 or TRBV6-3 to TRBJ2-3; D could derive from TRBD1 or TRBD2 (5 bases each). The CDR3 length is 15 residues. V was cut by 1 base and J by 2 bases, with 10 bases left in between. Germline V gives CDR1 MNHEY, CDR2 SVGEGT. The CDR3 nucleotides read TGTGCCAGCAGTTACTTGGGACGGGCCACAGATACGCAGTATTTT. It specifies CASSYLGRATDTQYF.

In its sample, this clonotype was seen many times. This chain joins TRBV2 and TRBJ2-1; possibly TRBD2 for D (6 bases). Matching the DNA end better, TRBJ2-5 makes the J call doubtful. The V gene's germline CDR1 is SNHLY and CDR2 FYNNEI. This CDR3 contains 14 residues. CDR3: CASSRSEGEETQYF. CDR3 sequence (DNA): TGTGCCAGCAGTCGATCGGAGGGAGAGGAGACCCAGTACTTC.

The chain is built from TRBV7-3 and TRBJ1-6; D gene uncertain. The length of the CDR3 is 13 residues. Per the germline V gene, CDR1 is SGHTA and CDR2 is FQGTGA. Trimming took off 5 bases at V and 7 bases at J, with 9 bases between the two ends. Written as DNA, the CDR3 is TGTGCCAGCAGCCCCGGCCGGAATTCACCCCTCCACTTT. This sequence encodes CASSPGRNSPLHF.

This clonotype was seen ten or more times. The V call is TRBV7-8, the J call TRBJ2-7; a weak D match, TRBD2 (6 bases). The CDR3 runs to 12 residues. The V gene's germline CDR1 is SGHVS and CDR2 FQNEAQ. V was clipped by 8 bases and J by 2 bases, with 10 bases between them. The CDR3 here is CASAAGTYEQYF. The CDR3 coding sequence is TGTGCCAGCGCAGCGGGTACCTACGAGCAGTACTTC.

The gene calls are TRBV28 and TRBJ2-5; possibly TRBD2 for D (6 bases). V gave up 4 bases and J gave up 0 bases, with 18 bases separating them. Per germline, CDR1 MDHEN and CDR2 SYDVKM. The CDR3 has 17 residues. CDR3 amino acids: CASSSRQERAYQETQYF. DNA of the CDR3: TGTGCCAGCAGTTCCCGCCAGGAGCGGGCCTACCAAGAGACCCAGTACTTC.

This clonotype was detected only a few times. The chain is built from TRBV7-6 and TRBJ2-7; 9 bases are a match to TRBD2. J gave up 4 bases and V 5 bases, and 9 bases lay outside the gene matches. Germline V CDR1 and CDR2: SGHVS, FNYEAQ. CDR3 size: 15 residues. CDR3 coding DNA: TGTGCCAGCAGCCCCATCGGGACTAGCACGTACGAGCAGTACTTC. Amino acids: CASSPIGTSTYEQYF. Full variable domain (outside the CDR3, taken from reference TRBV7-6 and TRBJ2-7): GAGVSQSPRYKVTKRGQDVALRCDPISGHVSLYWYRQALGQGPEFLTYFNYEAQQDKSGLPNDRFSAERPEGSISTLTIQRTEQRDSAMYRCASSPIGTSTYEQYFGPGTRLTVT.

CDR3 loop: CASSGPPQREAFF. CDR3 DNA sequence: TGCGCCAGCAGCGGGCCCCCCCAAAGGGAAGCTTTCTTT. The chain joins TRBV5-1 to TRBJ1-1; D remains ambiguous. The CDR3 is 13 amino acids. V dropped 4 bases and J dropped 8 bases, with 15 bases sitting between them. Germline loops: CDR1 SGHRS, CDR2 YFSETQ.

Turning to this clonotype: It may be a read error: a sequence one base away is much more abundant. This chain connects TRBV7-8 to TRBJ1-1; D is ambiguous. Germline assignment: CDR1 SGHVS and CDR2 FQNEAQ. This CDR3 is built from 12 residues. Trimming took off 1 base at V and 8 bases at J, with 8 bases between the two ends. CDR3 loop: CASSLDLHEAFF. In DNA form, the CDR3 reads TGTGCCAGCAGCTTAGATTTACACGAAGCTTTCTTT.

This clonotype was seen a few times. The CDR3 here is CASRLGQGNHEQYF. DNA of the CDR3: TGTGCCAGCAGATTAGGACAGGGGAACCACGAGCAGTACTTC. This sequence joins TRBV28 and TRBJ2-7, with 9 bases lining up with TRBD1. With 6 bases clipped from V and 5 bases from J, the junction kept 8 bases outside the gene matches. Germline assignment: CDR1 MDHEN and CDR2 SYDVKM. The CDR3 sequence is 14 residues long.

J is TRBJ2-2 and V is TRBV20-1; the D gene could be TRBD1 or TRBD2 (6 bases each). V lost 5 bases and J 7 bases, leaving 14 bases between the germline ends. The CDR3 has 13 amino acids. The germline V gene encodes CDR1 DFQATT and CDR2 SNEGSKA (reference sequence). In nucleotides, the CDR3 is TGCAGTGCTGGAGGGGGTGGAGGCGGGGAGCTGTTTTTT. It specifies CSAGGGGGGELFF.

V is TRBV6-1 and J is TRBJ2-2; no definite D call. The V end lost 6 bases, the J end lost 5 bases, and 16 bases lay between the germline ends. The germline CDR1 and CDR2 sequences are MNHNS and SASEGT. This CDR3 comprises 15 residues. CDR3: CASRALPVETGELFF. The CDR3 DNA follows: TGTGCCAGCAGAGCTCTACCTGTGGAGACCGGGGAGCTGTTTTTT.

This chain joins TRBV20-1 and TRBJ2-7; the match to TRBD2 covers 9 bases. There are 14 residues in the CDR3. With V trimmed by 4 bases and J by 5 bases, 9 bases remained unmatched. Germline V gives CDR1 DFQATT, CDR2 SNEGSKA (reference sequence). CDR3 protein: CSATGLAGQDEQYF. The CDR3 DNA reads as TGCAGTGCTACGGGACTAGCAGGGCAAGACGAGCAGTACTTC.

Regarding this clonotype: A much larger clone lies one base from this, so it may be a read error. This chain links TRBV3-1 with TRBJ1-2; D is undetermined. Germline V gives CDR1 LGHDT, CDR2 YNNKEL (reference sequence). The ends were cut back, 8 bases at V and 3 bases at J, with 13 bases in the middle. There are 13 residues in the CDR3. CDR3 in amino acids: CASAQSSDYGYTF. The CDR3 DNA sequence: TGTGCCAGCGCCCAGAGCTCAGACTATGGCTACACCTTC.

This clonotype was counted at least ten times. V and J are TRBV5-1 and TRBJ2-7, with 9 positions matching TRBD1. V lost 0 bases and J lost 2; bases outside the gene matches: 6. Germline lookup yields CDR1 SGHRS and CDR2 YFSETQ. CDR3 length equals 16 residues. The CDR3 DNA reads as TGCGCCAGCAGCTTGGTAACAGGGGGCGCCGCCTACGAGCAGTACTTC. Encoded protein: CASSLVTGGAAYEQYF. The whole variable domain, filled in from reference TRBV5-1 and TRBJ2-7, reads KAGVTQTPRYLIKTRGQQVTLSCSPISGHRSVSWYQQTPGQGLQFLFEYFSETQRNKGNFPGRFSGRQFSNSRSEMNVSTLELGDSALYLCASSLVTGGAAYEQYFGPGTRLTVT.